Given below is one TCR beta chain in context. What this receptor recognizes is not known. Within one base of it there is no much larger clone, and no base qualities were kept. From the cysteine through the phenylalanine, the CDR3 covers 13 amino acids. Solely the CDR3 DNA is kept, with 39 bases framed from the first base. Ends trimmed: V by 7 bases, J by 6 bases; bases unmatched to a gene: 11. Based on the germline V gene, the CDR1 and CDR2 sequences are SQVTM and ANQGSEA. The CDR3 regions of human TCRbeta chains were analyzed by immunosequencing. Per the source publication's procedure: TCRs in the repertoires were compared against a reference library of SARS-CoV-2-specific TCRs that had been generated with the MIRA antigen-specificity platform. Breadth meant the fraction of unique TCRs that were SARS-CoV-2-associated, whereas depth meant the fraction of total T cells that were SARS-CoV-2-associated. Each spike-specific TCR was assigned to its reactive spike region and to a CD4 or CD8 class using the MIRA data. Log10-transformed breadth and depth values were compared by one-way ANOVA with Sidak's multiple comparisons tests. In TCRdb, the immuneACCESS table is reduced to in-frame sequences with V and J assigned. These tables do not hold every clone; where another copy was compared, an unresolved V gene accounts for under half, and the others remain unexplained. The DNA gave D and trimming, while V, J and clone size come from that table. The sample records 85,000 to 90,000 clones, around 90% of which are singletons. The ten most abundant clones make up 5.8% of the sample.

These data are taken from a study of T cell responses to AZD1222 COVID-19 vaccine (dated by TCRdb to about 2021). About the study as a whole: Because spike-specific TCR depth and breadth did not differ between the two schedules, AZD1222 recipients who got a second dose at roughly 4 weeks were pooled with those who got a second dose at roughly 12 weeks. TCR sequencing covered 230 or so trial participants: approximately 200 given two doses of AZD1222 and around 26 given two doses of MenACWY control vaccine. Trial participants were enrolled into age subgroups of 18-55, 56-69 and 70-plus years, which contained about 150, 28 and 57 TCR-sequenced participants, respectively.

The full study reports these points: Nearly half of unique spike-specific TCRs reportedly recognized epitopes outside regions mutated in the B.1.351 and B.1.1.7 variants. A significant rise in spike-specific TCR breadth and depth was observed after two AZD1222 doses relative to day 0 and relative to MenACWY recipients. Participants were mostly white British, with more females than males. The authors suggested clonal diversity may have been underestimated. In the small 56-69-year group, the increase in depth fell short of significance, most likely because of low power. Because no day 14 peak-response samples were available, repertoires were characterized only after the peak T cell response. Vaccine-associated CD4 TCRs spanned the whole spike protein, with dominant responses in regions 160-218 and 743-854. Conclusions about previously exposed vaccinees are limited, since just a handful of AZD1222 recipients were seropositive for SARS-CoV-2 at baseline.

What the time point label conveys for this sample: baseline before first vaccination. The vaccinee samples were drawn from two UK trials, COV001 and COV002, one of which was a single-blind randomized controlled phase 2/3 trial testing AZD1222 (ChAdOx1 nCoV-19) in healthy adults. Trial participant PBMC samples were collected at day 0 and day 28 after the second dose for TCRbeta chain sequencing. The sequence was obtained from an adult in good health. The sequenced sample was peripheral blood, obtained on day 0 of AZD1222 vaccination. The rearrangement joined TRBV29-1 to TRBJ2-7; 8 junctional bases match TRBD2. CDR3 region: CSGALGTRAEQYF. The sequenced DNA: TGCAGCGGTGCCTTGGGGACTAGGGCCGAGCAGTACTTC.